These T cell receptor beta chains were read from a single sample in a study of cytomegalovirus exposure and HLA in healthy donors. Assay used: immunoSEQ multiplex PCR; TCRdb lists only in-frame clones, some missing. The sample includes about 200,000 clones, under 85% of them seen just once. The sample comprised PBMCs. Receptors were obtained from a man in his forties or fifties in good health and CMV-seronegative. Both conserved end residues are part of each CDR3. The D gene is left open where the match is weak. Expanded clones get a size class; other rows say once, few or many, or leave the size out.

j_call clone_size d_call v_call cdr3_nt cdr3_aa
TRBJ2-3 - TRBD1 TRBV2 TGTGCCAGCAACAGGGGGTATGTCACAGATACGCAGTATTTT CASNRGYVTDTQYF
TRBJ2-3 - TRBD1 TRBV11-2 TGTGCCAGCAGCTTAAGGTCAGGGGGTGCAGATACGCAGTATTTT CASSLRSGGADTQYF
TRBJ2-2 - TRBD2 TRBV5-6 TGTGCCAGCAGCTTGATAGCGGGCGAACTTAACACCGGGGAGCTGTTTTTT CASSLIAGELNTGELFF
TRBJ1-4 - - TRBV6-5 TGTGCCAGCAGCGCAACAGCAACTAATGAAAAACTGTTTTTT CASSATATNEKLFF
TRBJ1-2 - TRBD1 TRBV28 TGTGCCAGCAGTCAACTCAGGGGGTGGTCCTATGGCTACACCTTC CASSQLRGWSYGYTF
TRBJ2-7 - TRBD1 TRBV6-6 TGTGCCAGCAGTATCACAGGGGGCATCTACGAGCAGTACTTC CASSITGGIYEQYF
TRBJ2-1 - - TRBV11-1 TGTGCCAGCAGCCCGACCACTGGGAGGAATGAGCAGTTCTTC CASSPTTGRNEQFF
TRBJ2-4 few - TRBV10-1 TGCGCCAGCAGTGAGCAGGCTAGCGTTCTCCTGGGGGCCAAAAACATTCAGTACTTC CASSEQASVLLGAKNIQYF
TRBJ2-3 - TRBD2 TRBV10-3 TGTGCCATCAGTGACCCGGGACTATCAGATACGCAGTATTTT CAISDPGLSDTQYF
TRBJ2-7 - - TRBV4-1 TGCGCCAGCAGCCAGATAGACAGGGCGGGATACGAGCAGTACTTC CASSQIDRAGYEQYF
TRBJ2-1 few - TRBV6-1 TGTGCCAGCAGCGCACGGGAATACTCCTACAATGAGCAGTTCTTC CASSAREYSYNEQFF
TRBJ2-2 few TRBD1 TRBV19 TGTGCCAGTAGCCGCCCCCCGGGACAGGTTTACACCGGGGAGCTGTTTTTT CASSRPPGQVYTGELFF
TRBJ1-5 - TRBD1 TRBV30 TGTGCCTGGAGTGCGGGACAGGGATATCAGCCCCAGCATTTT CAWSAGQGYQPQHF
TRBJ1-2 - - TRBV18 TGTGCCAGCTCACCCTCCCAGGTGACCTATGGCTACACCTTC CASSPSQVTYGYTF
TRBJ2-7 - - TRBV15 TGTGCCACCAGCAGACTCAGGGGTTCGGACGAGCAGTACTTC CATSRLRGSDEQYF
TRBJ2-7 - - TRBV7-9 TGTGCCAGTAGCTCGGACAGCGGTTACTACGAGCAGTACTTC CASSSDSGYYEQYF
TRBJ2-7 - TRBD2 TRBV5-1 TGCGCCAGCAGCGAGCGGGAGAATGGCCGTTACGAGCAGTACTTC CASSERENGRYEQYF
TRBJ2-3 - TRBD1 TRBV7-9 TGTGCCAGCAGCGTGACAGGGTCAGCAGATACGCAGTATTTT CASSVTGSADTQYF
TRBJ2-7 - TRBD2 TRBV6-1 TGTGCCAGCAGCCTGACTAGCGGGTCCTACGAGCAGTACTTC CASSLTSGSYEQYF
TRBJ2-1 few - TRBV28 TGTGCCAGCAGCTCTCGAGTACTCCACAATGAGCAGTTCTTC CASSSRVLHNEQFF
TRBJ2-7 - TRBD1 TRBV28 TGTGCCAGCAGTGACAGGGCAAGCTCCTACGAGCAGTACTTC CASSDRASSYEQYF
TRBJ2-1 - TRBD2 TRBV7-2 TGTGCCAGCAGCTTAAACTCCCCACTAGCGGGAGCGTCCGAGCAGTTCTTC CASSLNSPLAGASEQFF
TRBJ2-7 - TRBD1 TRBV10-3 TGTGCCATCAGTCTATCAGGGGGCTCATCCTACGAGCAGTACTTC CAISLSGGSSYEQYF
TRBJ1-5 - - TRBV27 TGTGCCAGCAGTATATCGGGAGGTCGTGGTGACAATCAGCCCCAGCATTTT CASSISGGRGDNQPQHF
TRBJ1-5 - TRBD1 TRBV19 TGTGCCAGTAGTTCGCGGGACAGGAGAAATCAGCCCCAGCATTTT CASSSRDRRNQPQHF
TRBJ1-1 - - TRBV5-1 TGCGCCAGCAGAATAGGCGCTCCGGGGACTGAAGCTTTCTTT CASRIGAPGTEAFF
TRBJ2-1 - TRBD2 TRBV11-2 TGTGCCAGCAGCTCTTTAGCGGGGAGGGCGGATGAGCAGTTCTTC CASSSLAGRADEQFF
TRBJ2-7 few TRBD2 TRBV5-6 TGTGCCAGCAGCATAGCGGGAGGCTACGAGCAGTACTTC CASSIAGGYEQYF
TRBJ1-3 - TRBD1 TRBV5-1 TGCGCCAGCAGCCCAGACAGGGCTGGAAACACCATATATTTT CASSPDRAGNTIYF
TRBJ1-1 - - TRBV19 TGTGCCAGTAGTATCCTAATCCAGACAGGAGTGAACACTGAAGCTTTCTTT CASSILIQTGVNTEAFF